The TCR beta chain under discussion was sequenced for a study of OX40 agonist ivuxolimab in advanced cancers. Study-level background: Patients in dose escalation had liver, melanoma, kidney or head and neck cancers.

Trimming removed 4 bases from V and 6 bases from J; junction bases left unmatched: 6. The CDR3 spans 13 residues. Germline V gene data show CDR1 as SGHDN and CDR2 as FVKESK. Clones were read by immunoSEQ multiplex PCR, and TCRdb kept only the in-frame ones, dropping some. Among 90,000 to 100,000 clones listed, about four fifths were seen once. The source material was CD4+ or CD8+ T cells sorted from blood, sampled in a trial of the OX40 agonist ivuxolimab. This TCR was recovered from an adult with an advanced solid tumor such as melanoma, head and neck, liver or kidney cancer. This chain links TRBV14 with TRBJ2-7; 7 nucleotides match TRBD1. CDR3 sequence: CASSLHPGGEQYF. The CDR3 DNA sequence: TGTGCCAGCAGCCTCCATCCAGGGGGCGAGCAGTACTTC.